The 4 T cell receptor beta chains reported below all come from one sample, sequenced in a study of shared clonotypes between healthy human individuals. Generated by immunoSEQ multiplex PCR, the TCRdb table keeps only in-frame clones and is missing some. The sample consists of just under 350,000 clones, about 73% of them appearing once. The sequenced sample was memory CD4+ T cells sorted from blood. Subset noted: CD45RA-negative fraction. The receptors were gathered from a man aged 25-45 years in good health.

The DNA of the CDR3 is TGCGCCAGCAGCCAATCCAGGTTGAACTCCTACGAGCAGTACTTC. This sequence encodes CASSQSRLNSYEQYF. The rearrangement joins TRBV4-3 to TRBJ2-7; D unresolved. The germline V gene encodes CDR1 LGHNA and CDR2 YSLEER. The CDR3 covers 15 residues. With 2 bases removed from V and 0 bases from J, the gap between germline ends came to 11 bases.

This clone was seen more than once but under ten times. The chain is built from TRBV7-2 and TRBJ1-2; TRBD1 is a possible D gene (6 bases). The V end lost 3 bases, the J end lost 2 bases, and 10 bases lay between the germline ends. The CDR3 loop spans 14 amino acids. The germline gives CDR1 SGHTA, CDR2 FQGNSA. CDR3 coding DNA: TGTGCCAGCAGCTTCCCGGACAGAAACTATGGCTACACCTTC. Its translation is CASSFPDRNYGYTF.

V gene TRBV21-1 combines with J gene TRBJ2-1; TRBD1 is the table's D call, not checked against the DNA. TRBV21-1 is reported as a pseudogene. The CDR3 consists of 14 residues. The CDR3: CASSPRDTYNEQFF. The CDR3 nucleotides are TGTGCCAGCAGCCCCCGGGACACCTACAATGAGCAGTTCTTC.

This chain links TRBV10-3 with TRBJ2-1; weak D call: TRBD1 (6 bases). V lost 10 bases and J lost 8, with 12 bases in between. The germline gives CDR1 ENHRY, CDR2 SYGVKD. The CDR3 is made up of 11 amino acids. The CDR3 here is CATARGDEQFF. The CDR3 nucleotides read TGTGCCACTGCCAGGGGCGATGAGCAGTTCTTC.